A selection of T cell receptor beta chains follows, all from one sample in a study of identical twins' blood T cells. MiXCR was run by TCRdb on the 5' RACE reads, yielding one entry per CDR3 protein. The data contain around 380,000 distinct CDR3 sequences, over 25% of them seen just once; the ten biggest clones take up about 6%. The specimen sequenced was PBMCs. Receptors were obtained from a woman aged 18 to 49 in good health. Each CDR3 is given with its conserved first and last residue. Each record gives: J gene, V gene, D gene, clone size, CDR3 DNA, CDR3 protein. A D gene is named only where the DNA matches it firmly. The listing skips clone size in some rows; elsewhere it reads once, few, many or a size class.

TRBJ1-1 TRBV5-4 - - TGTGCCAGCAGCTTTCTTATGAACACTGAAGCTTTATTT CASSFLMNTEALF
TRBJ2-3 TRBV20-1 - - TGCAGTGCTAGAAAGGCGGCTACAGATACGCAGTATTTT CSARKAATDTQYF
TRBJ1-2 TRBV9 TRBD1 - TGTGCCAGCAGCTCGAGACAGGGAAGCGGCTACACCTTC CASSSRQGSGYTF
TRBJ2-1 TRBV4-3 TRBD2 - TGCGCCAGCAGCCAAGCTCCTAGCGGGCGCCAAGACAGGTTCTTC CASSQAPSGRQDRFF
TRBJ2-3 TRBV2 TRBD1 few TGTGCCAGCAGCGCGTACCTTAGTCGACAGGGGAGGAGAGATACGCAGTATTTT CASSAYLSRQGRRDTQYF
TRBJ2-4 TRBV5-8 - few TGTGCCAGCAGCTCCCAAAATAAGGGGGGGGTCGCTCAGTACTTC CASSSQNKGGVAQYF
TRBJ2-2 TRBV10-3 TRBD1 - TGTGCCATCAGTGAGACCGAACAGGGGACCGGGGAGCTGTTTTTT CAISETEQGTGELFF
TRBJ1-5 TRBV19 - - TGTGCCAGTAGTATGGGATTACATCAGCCCCAGCATTTT CASSMGLHQPQHF
TRBJ1-2 TRBV12-5 - few TGTGCTAGTGGTCCGGGGCCGGCCCGCTACACCTTC CASGPGPARYTF
TRBJ1-1 TRBV19 - - TGTGCCAGTAGTACTACGAACACTGAAGCTTTCTTT CASSTTNTEAFF
TRBJ2-1 TRBV12-3/TRBV12-4 - - TGTGCCAGCAGGCGAGCGTTGTCCTACAATGAGCAGTTCTTC CASRRALSYNEQFF
TRBJ2-1 TRBV5-1 - - TGCGCCAGCAGTTTCAGGGAAGTAGCGGAAAATGAGCAGTTCTTC CASSFREVAENEQFF
TRBJ1-5 TRBV30 - - TGTGCCTGGAGTGCGGTGGACAATCAGCCCCAGCATTTT CAWSAVDNQPQHF
TRBJ2-1 TRBV2 - - TGTGCCAGCAGACCCTCGATGTCCTGCAATGAGCAGTTCTTC CASRPSMSCNEQFF
TRBJ2-3 TRBV12-3/TRBV12-4 TRBD2 few TGTGCCAGCAGTTTTCCTGGGACTAACAGTCTCCAGTATTTT CASSFPGTNSLQYF
TRBJ1-2 TRBV2 - few TGTGCCAGCAGTGGTAATAACTATGGCTACACCTTC CASSGNNYGYTF
TRBJ2-7 TRBV20-1 - - TGCAGTGCTAGGTACCTCCAGAAGTACGAGCAGTACTTC CSARYLQKYEQYF
TRBJ1-5 TRBV12-3/TRBV12-4 - few TGTGCCAGCCGGCAGTTGAATCAGCCCCAGCATTTT CASRQLNQPQHF
TRBJ2-1 TRBV2 - - TGTGCCAGCAGGGCCGGGAGCAATCATTACAATGAGCAGTTCTTC CASRAGSNHYNEQFF
TRBJ2-1 TRBV7-9 - few TGTGCCAGCAGCCGGCCGGGACTCTACAATGAGCAGTTCTTC CASSRPGLYNEQFF
TRBJ2-5 TRBV11-2 - - TGTGCCAGCAGCTTGGGACTTGGGGAGACCCAGTACTTC CASSLGLGETQYF
TRBJ1-1 TRBV6-1 TRBD1 - TGTGCCAGCAGTGCCCGGACAGGGTTGAACACTGAAGCTTTCTTT CASSARTGLNTEAFF
TRBJ2-1 TRBV7-3 TRBD2 - TGTGCCAGCAGCGAACGGGGACTAGACTACAATGAGCAGTTCTTC CASSERGLDYNEQFF
TRBJ1-3 TRBV7-2 - few TGTGCCAGCAGCTCAAACGGTGGGAGAAACACCATATATTTT CASSSNGGRNTIYF
TRBJ2-1 TRBV18 - few TGTGCCAGCTCATCGACAGGGAGGGCTGAGCAGTTCTTC CASSSTGRAEQFF
TRBJ1-1 TRBV5-1 TRBD1 - TGCGCCGGCAGCTGGAAACCGACAGGGGACACTGAAGCTTTCTTT CAGSWKPTGDTEAFF
TRBJ2-3 TRBV2 - - TGTGCCAGCAGTGCCTCGGGGGGAGGGGGAACAGATACGCAGTATTTT CASSASGGGGTDTQYF
TRBJ2-3 TRBV5-1 - - TGCGCCAGCAGCTTGGAGTCCCCAGATACGCGGTATTTT CASSLESPDTRYF